Following are 18 T cell receptor beta chains from one sample sequenced in a study of blood T cell repertoires in COVID-19. TCRdb's table, derived via immunoSEQ multiplex PCR, lists solely in-frame clones and lacks some. Among 240,000 or so clones, roughly 86% were seen once, and the ten largest hold 2.5% to 3.5%. The sample was PBMCs or T cells enriched from blood (not recorded which). These receptors all stem from a woman in her forties with acute COVID-19.

The chain has TRBV7-9 and TRBJ1-2, with 7 bases matching TRBD1. The CDR3 is 14 residues long. With V trimmed by 5 bases and J by 4 bases, 7 bases remained unmatched. CDR1 is SEHNR and CDR2 is FQNEAQ in the germline V gene (reference sequence). The CDR3 spells CASSLSTGVYGYTF. The CDR3 DNA sequence: TGTGCCAGCAGCCTCTCTACAGGGGTCTATGGCTACACCTTC. Together with reference TRBV7-9 and TRBJ1-2, the CDR3 gives the full variable domain: DTGVSQNPRHKITKRGQNVTFRCDPISEHNRLYWYRQTLGQGPEFLTYFQNEAQLEKSRLLSDRFSAERPKGSFSTLEIQRTEQGDSAMYLCASSLSTGVYGYTFGSGTRLTVV.

In regard to this clone: At the DNA level, this CDR3 is encoded by other sequences in the same sample as well. The chain couples TRBV14 to TRBJ2-3; D may be TRBD1 (6 bases). The germline gives CDR1 SGHDN, CDR2 FVKESK. The CDR3 extends over 14 amino acids. V lost 0 bases to trimming and J lost 5 bases, with 9 bases between them. The CDR3 reads CASSQDRGGDTQYF. The CDR3 DNA sequence: TGTGCCAGCAGCCAAGACAGGGGTGGAGATACGCAGTATTTT.

The chain is built from TRBV9 and TRBJ2-3; 8 bases agree with TRBD2. This CDR3 contains 16 residues. V trimming: 3 bases; J trimming: 4 bases; junction bases outside the gene matches: 10. In germline, CDR1 is SGDLS, CDR2 YYNGEE. CDR3 sequence (DNA): TGTGCCAGCAGCGAGGTGGCTAGCGGGTTCGCAGATACGCAGTATTTT. Translated: CASSEVASGFADTQYF.

The chain links TRBV5-6 to TRBJ2-1; 7 nucleotides align to TRBD2. Germline trimming cut 4 bases from V and 5 bases from J; bases unmatched to any gene: 12. This CDR3 has 16 residues. The germline CDR1 and CDR2 sequences are SGHDT and YYEEEE. Here the CDR3 DNA reads TGTGCCAGCAGCAATCGGCGACTAGCAGTCAACAATGAGCAGTTCTTC. Translation: CASSNRRLAVNNEQFF.

The chain carries TRBV10-3 and TRBJ1-1; the D gene is possibly TRBD1 (6 bases). The CDR3 is 15 residues long. The V gene lost 2 bases and the J gene lost 6 bases, with 16 bases spanning the gap. The V gene's germline CDR1 is ENHRY and CDR2 SYGVKD. The CDR3 DNA reads as TGTGCCATCAGTGAGAATAGGGGGAATAGGGCTGAAGCTTTCTTT. Protein sequence: CAISENRGNRAEAFF.

The chain carries TRBV15 and TRBJ2-7; 8 bases line up with TRBD2. The CDR3 runs to 15 residues. The germline V gene has CDR1 LNHNV and CDR2 YYDKDF (reference sequence). Trimming took 0 bases from V and 4 from J; bases not matched to a gene: 5. The DNA of the CDR3 is TGTGCCACCAGCAGAGAGGCGGGAGGAGGGTACGAGCAGTACTTC. Amino acids: CATSREAGGGYEQYF.

The chain couples TRBV19 to TRBJ2-6; the D gene is possibly TRBD2 (6 bases). Germline V gene sequence: CDR1 LNHDA, CDR2 SQIVND (reference sequence). V shed 5 bases and J shed 0 bases, with 14 bases lying between them. This CDR3 is 17 amino acids long. The CDR3 protein is CASSHGTASSGANVLTF. CDR3 DNA sequence: TGTGCCAGTAGTCACGGGACTGCCAGCTCTGGGGCCAACGTCCTGACTTTC.

This sequence joins TRBV19 and TRBJ1-1; 7 bases are a match to TRBD1. Germline CDR1 and CDR2: LNHDA and SQIVND (reference sequence). The V segment lost 4 bases and the J segment 5 bases; nucleotides outside the gene matches: 7. The CDR3 length is 14 residues. This chain's CDR3 is CASSKIQQGTEAFF. DNA of the CDR3: TGTGCCAGTAGTAAAATACAACAGGGGACTGAAGCTTTCTTT.

CDR3 sequence: CASSLGLEQHGYTF. CDR3 DNA: TGTGCCAGCAGCTTGGGGCTTGAACAACATGGCTACACCTTC. The chain couples TRBV5-8 to TRBJ1-2; D is undetermined. V lost 0 bases, J lost 6 bases, and 12 bases lay in between. This CDR3 is built from 14 residues. Per germline, CDR1 SGHTS and CDR2 YDEGEE.

The chain uses TRBV9 and TRBJ2-1; 9 bases align to TRBD2. The CDR3 consists of 14 residues. Looked up from germline, CDR1 is SGDLS and CDR2 is YYNGEE. J was trimmed by 9 bases and V by 2 bases; bases with no gene match: 6. The CDR3 DNA follows: TGTGCCAGCAGCGTTAGCGGGAGTGTGGGTGAGCAGTTCTTC. This encodes CASSVSGSVGEQFF. The entire variable domain, with the rest obtained from reference TRBV9 and TRBJ2-1, is as follows: DSGVTQTPKHLITATGQRVTLRCSPRSGDLSVYWYQQSLDQGLQFLIQYYNGEERAKGNILERFSAQQFPDLHSELNLSSLELGDSALYFCASSVSGSVGEQFFGPGTRLTVL.

The chain recombines TRBV29-1 with TRBJ2-1, with no clear D. Per germline, CDR1 SQVTM and CDR2 ANQGSEA. The CDR3 sequence is 14 residues long. Trimming left V 6 bases short and J 8 bases short, with 20 bases between. CDR3 sequence: CSVLRRPTVDEQFF. CDR3 nucleotide sequence: TGCAGCGTCCTCCGGAGACCCACCGTGGATGAGCAGTTCTTC.

The chain has TRBV10-3 and TRBJ2-7, with 8 positions matching TRBD2. The CDR3 loop spans 12 amino acids. V lost 10 bases, J lost 6 bases, and 8 bases stayed unmatched. CDR1 is ENHRY, CDR2 SYGVKD, per germline. CDR3 sequence reads: CATYMAGGEQYF. CDR3 sequence (DNA): TGTGCCACCTACATGGCGGGAGGCGAGCAGTACTTC.

The chain joins TRBV19 to TRBJ2-7; TRBD2 matches 8 bases. CDR1 is LNHDA and CDR2 is SQIVND in the germline V gene (reference sequence). This CDR3 comprises 14 residues. J was trimmed by 6 bases and V by 3 bases; bases with no gene match: 7. DNA of the CDR3: TGTGCCAGTAGTATGGGACTAGTTACCGGCGAGCAGTACTTC. This codes for CASSMGLVTGEQYF.

This rearrangement joins TRBV2 to TRBJ2-7, with D perhaps matching TRBD2 (6 bases). V lost 9 bases and J 3 bases, leaving 15 bases between the germline ends. The length of the CDR3 is 13 residues. Germline-derived CDR1 and CDR2 are SNHLY and FYNNEI. DNA of the CDR3: TGTGCCAGTAACGGGGGATCGAACTACGAGCAGTACTTC. Its translation: CASNGGSNYEQYF.

J is TRBJ2-3 and V is TRBV4-1, with TRBD2 matching over 8 bases. CDR1 MGHRA and CDR2 YSYEKL come from the germline V gene. The length of the CDR3 is 18 residues. The J segment lost 4 bases and the V segment lost 0 bases, leaving 12 bases of the junction unmatched. The CDR3 sequence: CASSQDSLAGGWADTQYF. CDR3 DNA: TGCGCCAGCAGCCAAGATAGTCTGGCGGGGGGTTGGGCAGATACGCAGTATTTT.

In its sample, this clone was seen a few times. J is TRBJ2-7 and V is TRBV6-5, with TRBD1 as a possible D gene (6 bases). CDR3 length equals 13 residues. V was trimmed by 2 bases and J by 3 bases, leaving 8 bases between them. Germline CDR1 is MNHEY and CDR2 is SVGAGI. The CDR3: CASSYPDSYEQYF. The CDR3, as DNA: TGTGCCAGCAGTTACCCGGACAGCTACGAGCAGTACTTC.

CDR3 residues: CASSEGGTAYYGYTF. The CDR3 nucleotides read TGTGCCAGCAGTGAAGGGGGGACAGCCTACTATGGCTACACCTTC. This sequence joins TRBV6-1 and TRBJ1-2; 7 bases agree with TRBD1. This CDR3 spans 15 amino acids. V lost 1 base and J lost 3; bases outside the gene matches: 5. In germline, CDR1 is MNHNS, CDR2 SASEGT.

This clone was detected a few times. The rearrangement joins TRBV6-5 to TRBJ1-2; D unclear. CDR3 length equals 15 residues. The ends were cut back, 5 bases at V and 4 bases at J, with 17 bases in the middle. CDR1 and CDR2 from the germline V gene are MNHEY and SVGAGI. This chain's CDR3 is CASSTFPDDIYGYTF. The CDR3 nucleotides read TGTGCCAGCAGTACATTCCCCGACGACATCTATGGCTACACCTTC.